A single sample is the source of the 26 T cell receptor beta chains below, sequenced in a study of cytomegalovirus exposure and HLA in healthy donors. In the PCR, 60 Vbeta and 13 Jbeta primers were used. The data were produced by immunoSEQ multiplex PCR, yet TCRdb's version contains in-frame clones alone and is incomplete. This sample has 130,000 to 150,000 clones, with 70% to 85% found just once. Sequencing input: PBMCs. The receptor source for this set is a male donor in good health and CMV-seronegative.

The chain employs TRBV27 and TRBJ2-7; 13 nucleotides match TRBD2. Unmatched junction bases numbered 7, after V lost 1 base and J lost 7 bases. The CDR3 consists of 16 residues. Germline loops: CDR1 MNHEY, CDR2 SMNVEV (reference sequence). The DNA for the CDR3 is TGTGCCAGCAGTTTATACGGGACTAGCGGGACTCGAGAGCAGTACTTC. This encodes CASSLYGTSGTREQYF.

The chain uses TRBV13 and TRBJ1-4; D gene uncertain. V lost 0 bases and J 0 bases, leaving 11 bases between the germline ends. Per germline, CDR1 PRHDT and CDR2 FYEKMQ (reference sequence). The CDR3 length is 17 residues. The CDR3 DNA reads as TGTGCCAGCAGCTTAGGACTACGGCGAGCAACTAATGAAAAACTGTTTTTT. Encoded protein: CASSLGLRRATNEKLFF. Full variable domain (missing parts from reference TRBV13 and TRBJ1-4): AAGVIQSPRHLIKEKRETATLKCYPIPRHDTVYWYQQGPGQDPQFLISFYEKMQSDKGSIPDRFSAQQFSDYHSELNMSSLELGDSALYFCASSLGLRRATNEKLFFGSGTQLSVL.

This chain uses TRBV30 with TRBJ2-7; maybe TRBD1 (5 bases). CDR3 length equals 12 residues. CDR1 and CDR2 (germline): GTSNPN, SVGIG (reference sequence). Trimming left V 5 bases short and J 1 base short, with 9 bases between. CDR3: CAWEQDSYEQYF. The DNA for the CDR3 is TGTGCCTGGGAACAGGATTCCTACGAGCAGTACTTC. Full variable domain (rest looked up from reference TRBV30 and TRBJ2-7): SQTIHQWPATLVQPVGSPLSLECTVEGTSNPNLYWYRQAAGRGLQLLFYSVGIGQISSEVPQNLSASRPQDRQFILSSKKLLLSDSGFYLCAWEQDSYEQYFGPGTRLTVT.

J is TRBJ2-5 and V is TRBV10-3, with TRBD2 matching over 10 bases. The CDR3 loop spans 13 amino acids. Germline lookup yields CDR1 ENHRY and CDR2 SYGVKD. The ends lost 10 bases at V and 3 bases at J; junction bases unmatched: 5. The CDR3 sequence is CASRTSGEETQYF. CDR3 in DNA: TGTGCCAGCCGTACTAGCGGGGAAGAGACCCAGTACTTC.

This clone was counted once. The chain is built from TRBV30 and TRBJ2-7, with D unclear. The CDR3 runs to 11 residues. Between the trimmed V and J ends, which lost 5 bases and 1 base, there was a span of 6 bases. Germline V gene lookup returns CDR1 GTSNPN and CDR2 SVGIG (reference sequence). The CDR3 loop is CAWAASYEQYF. The CDR3 coding sequence is TGTGCCTGGGCAGCGTCCTACGAGCAGTACTTC.

There are a few counts of this clone. The chain combines TRBV28 with TRBJ1-1, with D hard to call. This CDR3 has 12 amino acids. Germline-derived CDR1 and CDR2 are MDHEN and SYDVKM. The V gene lost 5 bases and the J gene lost 7 bases, with 11 bases spanning the gap. CDR3 sequence reads: CASSLTSGEAFF. CDR3 sequence (DNA): TGTGCCAGCAGTCTTACGTCGGGTGAAGCTTTCTTT.

The chain employs TRBV6-1 and TRBJ2-1; 8 nucleotides align to TRBD1. CDR1 and CDR2 (germline): MNHNS, SASEGT. This CDR3 is 15 amino acids long. Unmatched junction bases numbered 4, after V lost 2 bases and J lost 4 bases. This chain's CDR3 is CASSEPGTGYNEQFF. CDR3 nucleotide sequence: TGTGCCAGCAGTGAACCCGGGACAGGATACAATGAGCAGTTCTTC.

This clone turned up a few times. The chain has TRBV6-4 and TRBJ2-1, with D possibly TRBD1 on 5 matching bases. This CDR3 comprises 14 residues. V was shortened by 10 bases and J by 3 bases, with 16 bases between the two germline ends. Per the germline V gene, CDR1 is MRHNA and CDR2 is SNTAGT. CDR3 nucleotide sequence: TGTGCCACTTCCTCGGAGCAGGGCTACAATGAGCAGTTCTTC. It specifies CATSSEQGYNEQFF.

Notes on this clone: The junction and the germline gene differ at one end; a read error may be behind it. The chain is built from TRBV7-9 and TRBJ2-5; D perhaps matches TRBD1 (6 bases). The CDR3 is made up of 13 amino acids. The germline CDR1 and CDR2 sequences are SEHNR and FQNEAQ (reference sequence). CDR3 loop: CSSSPGQPETQYF. The CDR3 DNA is TGTTCCAGCAGCCCTGGACAGCCGGAGACCCAGTACTTC.

The V gene is TRBV7-6, the J gene TRBJ2-1; 9 bases are a match to TRBD2. The length of the CDR3 is 16 residues. Germline CDR1 and CDR2: SGHVS and FNYEAQ. V shed 3 bases, J shed 3 bases, and the junction held 6 bases outside the gene matches. CDR3 in amino acids: CASSFLTSGSYNEQFF. The DNA for the CDR3 is TGTGCCAGCAGCTTTTTGACTAGCGGAAGCTACAATGAGCAGTTCTTC.

This chain links TRBV2 with TRBJ1-1, with 8 bases lining up with TRBD1. V shed 2 bases, J shed 5 bases, and the junction held 7 bases outside the gene matches. Germline V lookup: CDR1 SNHLY, CDR2 FYNNEI. CDR3 size: 15 residues. CDR3 bases: TGTGCCAGCAGTGAACCAGGACAGGGTCGGACTGAAGCTTTCTTT. Encoded protein: CASSEPGQGRTEAFF.

The chain recombines TRBV13 with TRBJ2-2, with D perhaps matching TRBD2 (6 bases). The CDR3 length is 16 residues. V shed 5 bases and J shed 0 bases, with 13 bases lying between them. Per germline, CDR1 PRHDT and CDR2 FYEKMQ (reference sequence). In DNA, the CDR3 is TGTGCCAGCAGCCCAACGGGGGATTCGAACACCGGGGAGCTGTTTTTT. It specifies CASSPTGDSNTGELFF. Using reference TRBV13 and TRBJ2-2 for the parts outside the CDR3, the full variable domain is AAGVIQSPRHLIKEKRETATLKCYPIPRHDTVYWYQQGPGQDPQFLISFYEKMQSDKGSIPDRFSAQQFSDYHSELNMSSLELGDSALYFCASSPTGDSNTGELFFGEGSRLTVL.

This clone was detected a few times. CDR3 protein: CASSQDGGEEYEQYF. CDR3 DNA: TGTGCCAGCAGCCAAGATGGAGGGGAGGAGTACGAGCAGTACTTC. This chain links TRBV14 with TRBJ2-7; tentatively, D is TRBD2 (6 bases). This CDR3 region has 15 residues. Between the trimmed V and J ends, which lost 0 bases and 4 bases, there was a span of 13 bases. Looked up from germline, CDR1 is SGHDN and CDR2 is FVKESK.

V gene TRBV7-9 combines with J gene TRBJ2-5; 9 bases are shared with TRBD1. The V gene end was trimmed by 5 bases and the J gene end by 5 bases; junction bases not matched to a gene: 9. This CDR3 has 15 amino acids. Germline V gives CDR1 SEHNR, CDR2 FQNEAQ (reference sequence). The DNA for the CDR3 is TGTGCCAGCAGCCTTATCGGGACAGGGAGCGAGACCCAGTACTTC. Amino acid sequence: CASSLIGTGSETQYF.

The rearrangement links TRBV4-3 to TRBJ2-2; 7 bases align to TRBD2. This CDR3 spans 15 amino acids. Germline CDR1 reads LGHNA; CDR2 reads YSLEER. V trimming: 4 bases; J trimming: 0 bases; junction bases outside the gene matches: 2. This chain's CDR3 is CASSPGTTNTGELFF. The CDR3 DNA is TGCGCCAGCAGCCCCGGGACTACGAACACCGGGGAGCTGTTTTTT.

The chain carries TRBV27 and TRBJ2-7; the match to TRBD2 covers 14 bases. The CDR3 loop spans 21 amino acids. J was trimmed by 1 base and V by 8 bases; bases with no gene match: 22. The germline gives CDR1 MNHEY, CDR2 SMNVEV (reference sequence). The CDR3 nucleotides are TGTGCCAGCTCCCTTATCGTACCCGGGACTAGCGGGAGTGAAAGATCCTACGAGCAGTACTTC. Its protein is CASSLIVPGTSGSERSYEQYF.

The chain employs TRBV7-2 and TRBJ2-3, with D maybe TRBD1 (5 bases). With 1 base removed from V and 2 bases from J, the gap between germline ends came to 13 bases. Germline V lookup: CDR1 SGHTA, CDR2 FQGNSA. CDR3 length: 16 residues. The CDR3 sequence: CASSLVSHRYTDTQYF. The DNA for the CDR3 is TGTGCCAGCAGCTTAGTTTCCCACAGGTACACAGATACGCAGTATTTT.

The V call is TRBV9, the J call TRBJ2-2; maybe TRBD1 (6 bases). Germline CDR1 and CDR2: SGDLS and YYNGEE. The CDR3 covers 15 residues. V was trimmed by 5 bases and J by 1 base, leaving 12 bases between them. The CDR3 loop reads CASSGDRKNTGELFF. The CDR3 bases are TGTGCCAGCAGTGGAGACAGGAAGAACACCGGGGAGCTGTTTTTT.

The chain employs TRBV7-9 and TRBJ2-2, with 8 bases fitting TRBD1. V lost 4 bases to trimming and J lost 6 bases; unmatched junction nucleotides: 16. The CDR3 loop spans 18 amino acids. CDR1 and CDR2 (germline): SEHNR, FQNEAQ (reference sequence). This CDR3 is CASSSPKSDRGPPGELFF. CDR3 DNA sequence: TGTGCCAGCAGCTCACCCAAATCAGACAGGGGACCCCCCGGGGAGCTGTTTTTT.

The chain carries TRBV4-2 and TRBJ1-2, with no clear D. V lost 0 bases and J 0 bases, leaving 14 bases between the germline ends. Germline V gives CDR1 LGHNA, CDR2 YNFKEQ. The length of the CDR3 is 17 residues. The CDR3 sequence: CASSQDQASSPNYGYTF. The CDR3 region has the DNA TGTGCCAGCAGCCAAGACCAGGCATCTTCCCCTAACTATGGCTACACCTTC.

V and J are TRBV7-3 and TRBJ2-2, with D uncertain. This CDR3 is built from 14 residues. Between the trimmed V and J ends, which lost 5 bases and 7 bases, there was a span of 14 bases. Germline V gene sequence: CDR1 SGHTA, CDR2 FQGTGA. The CDR3 DNA reads as TGTGCCAGCAGCCCGAAGCCCCCAAGCGGGGAGCTGTTTTTT. Encoded protein: CASSPKPPSGELFF.

CDR3 sequence: CASSASGTGDEQYF. CDR3 DNA: TGTGCCAGCAGCGCATCCGGGACAGGGGACGAGCAGTACTTC. The rearrangement joins TRBV13 to TRBJ2-7; 10 bases agree with TRBD1. Germline V gene lookup returns CDR1 PRHDT and CDR2 FYEKMQ (reference sequence). The J segment lost 5 bases and the V segment lost 5 bases, leaving 6 bases of the junction unmatched. The CDR3 extends over 14 amino acids.

CDR3: CASSPTLTERIKNTEAFF. The CDR3 DNA reads TGCGCCAGCAGCCCAACTTTGACAGAAAGGATAAAAAACACTGAAGCTTTCTTT. V and J are TRBV5-1 and TRBJ1-1; a weak D match, TRBD1 (5 bases). This CDR3 comprises 18 residues. CDR1 is SGHRS and CDR2 is YFSETQ in the germline V gene. V dropped 4 bases and J dropped 2 bases, with 24 bases sitting between them.

This clone was seen a few times. The J gene is TRBJ1-2, the V gene TRBV9, with D possibly matching TRBD1 (5 bases). The germline V and J ends were trimmed by 5 bases and 5 bases, with 16 bases remaining between them. CDR3 length equals 14 residues. Germline values: CDR1 SGDLS, CDR2 YYNGEE. CDR3: CASRGAEDVYGYTF. Here the CDR3 DNA reads TGTGCCAGCAGAGGGGCTGAAGACGTTTATGGCTACACCTTC.

This clone was observed a single time. The chain combines TRBV11-2 with TRBJ2-7; 8 nucleotides agree with TRBD1. This CDR3 is built from 13 residues. Germline V gene data show CDR1 as SGHAT and CDR2 as FQNNGV. The J segment lost 6 bases and the V segment lost 6 bases, leaving 7 bases of the junction unmatched. This CDR3 is CASSSGTGSEQYF. In nucleotides, the CDR3 is TGTGCCAGCAGTTCCGGGACAGGTAGCGAGCAGTACTTC.

The chain carries TRBV5-1 and TRBJ2-3; D remains unclear. V lost 7 bases and J lost 0, with 21 bases in between. The CDR3 sequence is 17 residues long. The germline V gene has CDR1 SGHRS and CDR2 YFSETQ. The CDR3 region is CASRSGDRYSSTDTQYF. The CDR3 DNA reads as TGCGCCAGCCGTTCCGGTGACCGATACAGCAGCACAGATACGCAGTATTTT.